This T cell receptor beta chain appears in the sequencing data of a study of T cell repertoires in cytomegalovirus infection. General study findings and limits: The cumulative frequency of public TCR beta families distinguished individuals who carried CMV together with the relevant HLA.

TCRdb reanalysed the reads using MiXCR and keeps one entry per CDR3 protein. The sample has 600,000 to 700,000 distinct CDR3 sequences, around a third seen once. Comment on this clonotype: The antigen is undetermined.

The V gene's germline CDR1 is MDHEN and CDR2 SYDVKM. V lost 6 bases and J lost 4, with 13 bases in between. The CDR3 extends over 14 amino acids. The genes are TRBV28 and TRBJ2-1; tentative D call: TRBD1 (5 bases). The sequence was collected from a human donor in good health (CMV status not recorded). Some clones in this sample may be carry-over from other donors' samples. This specimen was cultured PBMCs, taken from culture after CMV antigen stimulation. CDR3 in amino acids: CASRGAGFYNEQFF. The CDR3 coding sequence is TGTGCCAGCAGAGGGGCAGGGTTTTACAATGAGCAGTTCTTC. Full variable domain (rest looked up from reference TRBV28 and TRBJ2-1): DVKVTQSSRYLVKRTGEKVFLECVQDMDHENMFWYRQDPGLGLRLIYFSYDVKMKEKGDIPEGYSVSREKKERFSLILESASTNQTSMYLCASRGAGFYNEQFFGPGTRLTVL.